The 17 T cell receptor beta chains below come from one sample, sequenced in a study of blood T cell repertoires in COVID-19. Profiling relied on immunoSEQ multiplex PCR, and the TCRdb table lists in-frame clones only, not all of them. The table has about 50,000 clones, over 75% seen once. Sequences were obtained from peripheral blood. The receptors were sampled from a man aged 70-80 years with acute or convalescent COVID-19.

This clone has only one observation. The gene calls are TRBV6-2 or TRBV6-3 and TRBJ2-2; 11 positions agree with TRBD2. Germline trimming cut 0 bases from V and 2 bases from J; bases unmatched to any gene: 5. CDR3 length: 18 residues. Germline values: CDR1 MNHEY, CDR2 SVGEGT. CDR3 in amino acids: CASSYSASGGFNTGELFF. DNA for the CDR3: TGTGCCAGCAGTTACTCGGCTAGCGGGGGGTTTAACACCGGGGAGCTGTTTTTT.

This chain uses TRBV7-9 with TRBJ2-2; 10 bases line up with TRBD1. The CDR3 is made up of 16 amino acids. Germline V gene data show CDR1 as SEHNR and CDR2 as FQNEAQ (reference sequence). Trimming at V came to 4 bases and at J to 4 bases, leaving 6 bases not matched to a gene. The CDR3 DNA follows: TGTGCCAGCAGCTCGACAGGGGGCGTAGGCACCGGGGAGCTGTTTTTT. It encodes CASSSTGGVGTGELFF. The whole variable domain, filled in from reference TRBV7-9 and TRBJ2-2, reads DTGVSQNPRHKITKRGQNVTFRCDPISEHNRLYWYRQTLGQGPEFLTYFQNEAQLEKSRLLSDRFSAERPKGSFSTLEIQRTEQGDSAMYLCASSSTGGVGTGELFFGEGSRLTVL.

Only one count was recorded for this clone. The CDR3 loop reads CASSPGTGLHEQFF. In DNA form, the CDR3 reads TGTGCCAGCAGCCCCGGGACAGGGCTCCATGAGCAGTTCTTC. The J gene is TRBJ2-1, the V gene TRBV7-9; 9 positions agree with TRBD1. This CDR3 is built from 14 residues. Germline V gene data show CDR1 as SEHNR and CDR2 as FQNEAQ (reference sequence). V lost 5 bases to trimming and J lost 8 bases; unmatched junction nucleotides: 7.

This chain links TRBV5-8 with TRBJ1-2; D possibly corresponds to TRBD1 (6 bases). Germline loops: CDR1 SGHTS, CDR2 YDEGEE. The germline V and J ends were trimmed by 1 base and 2 bases, with 12 bases remaining between them. There are 15 residues in the CDR3. CDR3 protein: CASSLWGLGNYGYTF. DNA of the CDR3: TGTGCCAGCAGCTTGTGGGGGCTGGGGAACTATGGCTACACCTTC.

This clone was seen only once. The chain is built from TRBV6-4 and TRBJ2-3, with 10 bases matching TRBD2. J gave up 2 bases and V 6 bases, and 5 bases lay outside the gene matches. The CDR3 has 15 residues. CDR1 and CDR2 (germline): MRHNA, SNTAGT. CDR3 amino acids: CASRAGTSVTDTQYF. The CDR3 nucleotides are TGTGCCAGCAGAGCCGGGACTAGCGTCACAGATACGCAGTATTTT.

The CDR3 is CASSQGGQGAYEQYF. Here the CDR3 DNA reads TGCGCCAGCAGCCAAGGGGGACAGGGTGCCTACGAGCAGTACTTC. The chain links TRBV4-3 to TRBJ2-7; 9 bases align to TRBD1. Germline CDR1 reads LGHNA; CDR2 reads YSLEER. This CDR3 has 15 amino acids. After removal of 1 base from V and 2 bases from J, the junction contained 3 bases not matched to a gene.

This chain joins TRBV19 and TRBJ1-5; D gene ambiguous. Per the germline V gene, CDR1 is LNHDA and CDR2 is SQIVND (reference sequence). The germline V and J ends were trimmed by 8 bases and 0 bases, with 8 bases remaining between them. CDR3 length equals 13 residues. The CDR3 nucleotides are TGTGCCAGTTGTGACACTAGCAATCAGCCCCAGCATTTT. Protein product: CASCDTSNQPQHF.

The rearrangement joins TRBV5-1 to TRBJ2-7, with 7 bases that match TRBD2. CDR1 SGHRS and CDR2 YFSETQ come from the germline V gene. The CDR3 runs 14 residues. Unmatched junction bases numbered 2, after V lost 0 bases and J lost 2 bases. CDR3 residues: CASSLGGGTYEQYF. The CDR3 region has the DNA TGCGCCAGCAGCTTGGGCGGGGGAACCTACGAGCAGTACTTC.

The chain employs TRBV11-2 and TRBJ1-1; D gene unclear. Trimming pared 1 base from V and 10 bases from J, leaving 10 bases between. The germline CDR1 and CDR2 sequences are SGHAT and FQNNGV. The CDR3 is 12 amino acids. The CDR3 reads CASSLVAGIAFF. The CDR3 bases are TGTGCCAGCAGCTTAGTCGCAGGTATAGCTTTCTTT.

The V gene is TRBV5-1, the J gene TRBJ1-2; D perhaps matches TRBD1 (5 bases). The CDR3 runs 13 residues. V was cut by 6 bases and J by 7 bases, with 16 bases left in between. CDR1 is SGHRS and CDR2 is YFSETQ in the germline V gene. For the CDR3, the DNA is TGCGCCAGCACCGTAGGAGGGGAGGGTGGCTACACCTTC. This codes for CASTVGGEGGYTF.

The rearrangement links TRBV28 to TRBJ2-6; D perhaps matches TRBD2 (5 bases). The ends were cut back, 8 bases at V and 0 bases at J, with 14 bases in the middle. CDR3 length: 16 residues. Germline assignment: CDR1 MDHEN and CDR2 SYDVKM. The CDR3 spells CASAGYLNSGANVLTF. CDR3 DNA sequence: TGTGCCAGCGCGGGCTACCTAAACTCTGGGGCCAACGTCCTGACTTTC. Full variable domain (remainder filled in from reference TRBV28 and TRBJ2-6): DVKVTQSSRYLVKRTGEKVFLECVQDMDHENMFWYRQDPGLGLRLIYFSYDVKMKEKGDIPEGYSVSREKKERFSLILESASTNQTSMYLCASAGYLNSGANVLTFGAGSRLTVL.

A single count supports this clone. This rearrangement joins TRBV7-9 to TRBJ2-5; unclear D gene. Trimming shortened V by 3 bases and J by 2 bases, and 7 bases separated the two germline ends. The germline V gene encodes CDR1 SEHNR and CDR2 FQNEAQ (reference sequence). CDR3 size: 13 residues. As DNA, the CDR3 is TGTGCCAGCAGCTTGCTCGGGCAAGAGACCCAGTACTTC. Encoded protein: CASSLLGQETQYF.

V usage is TRBV27 and J usage is TRBJ2-1; 12 bases agree with TRBD2. The CDR3 runs 17 residues. Germline V gives CDR1 MNHEY, CDR2 SMNVEV (reference sequence). J lost 8 bases, V lost 2 bases, and 10 bases had no gene match. The CDR3 bases are TGTGCCAGCAGTTTAGTGACTAGCGGGAGATTTTTTGATGAGCAGTTCTTC. Amino acid sequence: CASSLVTSGRFFDEQFF.

The chain uses TRBV5-5 and TRBJ2-7, with TRBD1 matching over 8 bases. Germline V gene data show CDR1 as SGHKS and CDR2 as YYEKEE (reference sequence). V lost 0 bases, J lost 4 bases, and 9 bases stayed unmatched. The length of the CDR3 is 16 residues. CDR3 DNA: TGTGCCAGCAGCTTGGCCCCGGCAGGGGGCGGATACGAGCAGTACGTC. This sequence encodes CASSLAPAGGGYEQYV.

The chain has TRBV18 and TRBJ2-7, with 8 bases that match TRBD2. Per germline, CDR1 KGHSH and CDR2 LQKENI. The ends lost 3 bases at V and 6 bases at J; junction bases unmatched: 13. This CDR3 has 16 residues. Here the CDR3 reads CASSPWSTGGPSEQYF. The CDR3 nucleotides are TGTGCCAGCTCACCCTGGTCGACGGGAGGGCCGTCCGAGCAGTACTTC.

This clone has a single count. The V gene is TRBV7-9, the J gene TRBJ1-2; possible D gene TRBD1, 6 bases. Germline V gene lookup returns CDR1 SEHNR and CDR2 FQNEAQ (reference sequence). The CDR3 contains 15 residues. V was cut by 6 bases and J by 5 bases, with 19 bases left in between. CDR3 sequence reads: CASSWTGGTSYGYTF. The CDR3 nucleotides are TGTGCCAGCAGTTGGACGGGGGGGACATCGTATGGCTACACCTTC.

The chain joins TRBV5-1 to TRBJ2-1, with 16 bases aligning to TRBD2. Germline assignment: CDR1 SGHRS and CDR2 YFSETQ. The CDR3 is made up of 15 amino acids. With 7 bases clipped from V and 2 bases from J, the junction kept 0 bases outside the gene matches. CDR3 residues: CASGTSGGAYNEQFF. The DNA of the CDR3 is TGCGCCAGCGGGACTAGCGGGGGGGCCTACAATGAGCAGTTCTTC.